The rows below give T cell receptor beta chains drawn from one sample of a study of control samples from healthy donors and cancer patients. Repertoires were generated with immunoSEQ multiplex PCR, while TCRdb's copy carries only in-frame clones and drops some. The sample has 200,000 to 250,000 clones; roughly 94% are singletons. Source material: blood. These receptors were obtained from a man in his fifties in good health. Each CDR3 is given with its conserved first and last residue. The D gene is left open where the match is weak. The listing skips clone size in some rows; elsewhere it reads once, few, many or a size class.

J gene: TRBJ2-1
clone size: .
D gene: .
V gene: TRBV15
CDR3 DNA: TGTGCCACCAGCAGAGAGGTTCCGGGACCCAATGAGCAGTTCTTC
CDR3 protein: CATSREVPGPNEQFF

J gene: TRBJ2-1
clone size: .
D gene: .
V gene: TRBV5-1
CDR3 DNA: TGCGCCAGCAGCACTCGGCCATACAATGAGCAGTTCTTC
CDR3 protein: CASSTRPYNEQFF

J gene: TRBJ1-5
clone size: .
D gene: .
V gene: TRBV27
CDR3 DNA: TGTGCCAGCAGTTCCGGGACGGGGCCCAATCAGCCCCAGCATTTT
CDR3 protein: CASSSGTGPNQPQHF

J gene: TRBJ1-1
clone size: .
D gene: .
V gene: TRBV12-3/TRBV12-4
CDR3 DNA: TGTGCCAGCAGTTTAGCTATGAACACTGAAGCTTTCTTT
CDR3 protein: CASSLAMNTEAFF

J gene: TRBJ1-2
clone size: .
D gene: TRBD1
V gene: TRBV10-1
CDR3 DNA: TGCGCCAGCAGTGCCTCCGGGACAGGGTATCAGAGCTACACCTTC
CDR3 protein: CASSASGTGYQSYTF

J gene: TRBJ2-7
clone size: .
D gene: TRBD1
V gene: TRBV18
CDR3 DNA: TGTGCCAGCTCCCGCGGACTGGGGACAGCCCCCTACGAGCAGTACTTC
CDR3 protein: CASSRGLGTAPYEQYF

J gene: TRBJ2-2
clone size: .
D gene: .
V gene: TRBV3-1/TRBV3-2
CDR3 DNA: TGTGCCAGCAGCAAAGGCCCCAGGGCGGCCGGGGAGCTGTTTTTT
CDR3 protein: CASSKGPRAAGELFF

J gene: TRBJ1-6
clone size: .
D gene: .
V gene: TRBV2
CDR3 DNA: TGTGCCAGCAGTGTTCATTCACCCCTCCACTTT
CDR3 protein: CASSVHSPLHF

J gene: TRBJ2-7
clone size: once
D gene: .
V gene: TRBV5-1
CDR3 DNA: TGCGCCAGCAGGTTGAACTACGAGCAGTACTTC
CDR3 protein: CASRLNYEQYF

J gene: TRBJ1-6
clone size: .
D gene: .
V gene: TRBV7-9
CDR3 DNA: TGTGCCAGCAGCCCCGAGGGAGGCTCACCCCTCCACTTT
CDR3 protein: CASSPEGGSPLHF

J gene: TRBJ2-4
clone size: .
D gene: .
V gene: TRBV4-2
CDR3 DNA: TGTGCCAGCAGCCAGCCTCTTAGCGCAGGTTCCGAAAACATTCAGTACTTC
CDR3 protein: CASSQPLSAGSENIQYF

J gene: TRBJ2-2
clone size: once
D gene: TRBD2
V gene: TRBV6-2/TRBV6-3
CDR3 DNA: TGTGCCAGCAGTCTCCTTACTAGCGGGGTGAACACCGGGGAGCTGTTTTTT
CDR3 protein: CASSLLTSGVNTGELFF

J gene: TRBJ1-1
clone size: .
D gene: TRBD1
V gene: TRBV4-3
CDR3 DNA: TGCGCCAGCAGCCAAGGACCCCGGACAGGGGACGCTGAAGCTTTCTTT
CDR3 protein: CASSQGPRTGDAEAFF

J gene: TRBJ2-2
clone size: .
D gene: .
V gene: TRBV28
CDR3 DNA: TGTGCCAGCAGTTTAGTAGAGACAGACACCGGGGAGCTGTTTTTT
CDR3 protein: CASSLVETDTGELFF

J gene: TRBJ2-7
clone size: .
D gene: .
V gene: TRBV7-2
CDR3 DNA: TGTGCCAGCAGCGAATGGGCGCTCCCCTACGAGCAGTACTTC
CDR3 protein: CASSEWALPYEQYF

J gene: TRBJ1-1
clone size: once
D gene: .
V gene: TRBV5-1
CDR3 DNA: TGCGCCAGCAGACCCGGGGCGGGGAACACTGAAGCTTTCTTT
CDR3 protein: CASRPGAGNTEAFF

J gene: TRBJ2-7
clone size: .
D gene: .
V gene: TRBV5-1
CDR3 DNA: TGCGCCAGCAGATTACAGCTGGGGATCCCCTACGAGCAGTACTTC
CDR3 protein: CASRLQLGIPYEQYF

J gene: TRBJ2-7
clone size: .
D gene: .
V gene: TRBV6-2/TRBV6-3
CDR3 DNA: TGTGCCAGCAGTTACCCCTCGGGTGGGGGGGCCGTCGGAGTTCGGTACGAGCAGTACTTC
CDR3 protein: CASSYPSGGGAVGVRYEQYF

J gene: TRBJ2-1
clone size: .
D gene: .
V gene: TRBV28
CDR3 DNA: TGTGCCATTGGCACGGGGGCGGATGAGCAGTTCTTC
CDR3 protein: CAIGTGADEQFF

J gene: TRBJ1-1
clone size: .
D gene: TRBD1
V gene: TRBV5-1
CDR3 DNA: TGCGCCAGCACCAACCCGGGACAGCCGAACACTGAAGCTTTCTTT
CDR3 protein: CASTNPGQPNTEAFF

J gene: TRBJ1-4
clone size: .
D gene: .
V gene: TRBV2
CDR3 DNA: TGTGCCAGCAGTGTGGGCACTAATGAAAAACTGTTTTTT
CDR3 protein: CASSVGTNEKLFF

J gene: TRBJ1-1
clone size: .
D gene: TRBD1
V gene: TRBV4-2
CDR3 DNA: TGTGCCAGCAGCCAAGATGTAACAGGGGGACTTGAAGCTTTCTTT
CDR3 protein: CASSQDVTGGLEAFF

J gene: TRBJ2-3
clone size: .
D gene: TRBD1
V gene: TRBV18
CDR3 DNA: TGTGCCAGCTCACCTTGGACAGGGGAGGATACGCAGTATTTT
CDR3 protein: CASSPWTGEDTQYF

J gene: TRBJ1-3
clone size: .
D gene: .
V gene: TRBV3-1/TRBV3-2
CDR3 DNA: TGTGCCAGCAGCCAAGTCCGATCAACGGGGTCTGGAAACACCATATATTTT
CDR3 protein: CASSQVRSTGSGNTIYF

J gene: TRBJ2-5
clone size: .
D gene: .
V gene: TRBV20-1
CDR3 DNA: TGCAGTGAACAGGTTGCGGAGACCCAGTACTTC
CDR3 protein: CSEQVAETQYF

J gene: TRBJ1-5
clone size: .
D gene: .
V gene: TRBV11-2
CDR3 DNA: TGTGCCAGCAGCTTAGTGGCAGGGGATCAGCCCCAGCATTTT
CDR3 protein: CASSLVAGDQPQHF

J gene: TRBJ1-4
clone size: .
D gene: .
V gene: TRBV7-6
CDR3 DNA: TGTGTCAGCAGCTTACAGGCGTCTAATGAAAAACTGTTTTTT
CDR3 protein: CVSSLQASNEKLFF

J gene: TRBJ2-3
clone size: once
D gene: .
V gene: TRBV18
CDR3 DNA: TGTGCCAGCTCACAACGTGGGGGAACAGATACGCAGTATTTT
CDR3 protein: CASSQRGGTDTQYF

J gene: TRBJ2-3
clone size: .
D gene: .
V gene: TRBV29-1
CDR3 DNA: TGCAGCGTTGAAGACTCCAGGCTAGATACGCAGTATTTT
CDR3 protein: CSVEDSRLDTQYF

J gene: TRBJ1-1
clone size: .
D gene: TRBD1
V gene: TRBV5-1
CDR3 DNA: TGCGCCAGCGCGGGACAGGGGGAGGCTGAAGCTTTCTTT
CDR3 protein: CASAGQGEAEAFF

J gene: TRBJ1-1
clone size: .
D gene: .
V gene: TRBV24-1
CDR3 DNA: TGTGCCACCAGAGAAGGGGTGAACACTGAAGCTTTCTTT
CDR3 protein: CATREGVNTEAFF

J gene: TRBJ1-5
clone size: .
D gene: .
V gene: TRBV21-1
CDR3 DNA: TGTGCCAGCAGCAAAGCGCTGAAGGGCCCCCAGCATTTT
CDR3 protein: CASSKALKGPQHF

J gene: TRBJ1-2
clone size: .
D gene: .
V gene: TRBV18
CDR3 DNA: TGTGCCAGCTCACCACCCTCGGTCCGGGATGATGGCTACACCTTC
CDR3 protein: CASSPPSVRDDGYTF

J gene: TRBJ1-2
clone size: .
D gene: .
V gene: TRBV18
CDR3 DNA: TGTGCCAGCTCACAAAAACAGGAGCGCCCGGATGGCTACACCTTC
CDR3 protein: CASSQKQERPDGYTF

J gene: TRBJ1-6
clone size: few
D gene: TRBD1
V gene: TRBV9
CDR3 DNA: TGTGCCACTGGGACAGATTATAATTCACCCCTCCACTTT
CDR3 protein: CATGTDYNSPLHF

J gene: TRBJ2-5
clone size: .
D gene: .
V gene: TRBV29-1
CDR3 DNA: TGCAGCGTCTCCACAGGGTCGGGGGAGACCCAGTACTTC
CDR3 protein: CSVSTGSGETQYF

J gene: TRBJ2-2
clone size: .
D gene: TRBD2
V gene: TRBV27
CDR3 DNA: TGTGCCAGCAGACTTTGGACTAGCGGGGGCCCCGTAGAGCTGTTTTTT
CDR3 protein: CASRLWTSGGPVELFF

J gene: TRBJ1-3
clone size: once
D gene: .
V gene: TRBV19
CDR3 DNA: TGTGCCAGTACCCCAGGACGGAAAATCTCTGGAAACACCATATATTTT
CDR3 protein: CASTPGRKISGNTIYF

J gene: TRBJ1-1
clone size: .
D gene: .
V gene: TRBV5-1
CDR3 DNA: TGCGCCAGCAGCTTGGGTACTGAAGCTTTCTTT
CDR3 protein: CASSLGTEAFF

J gene: TRBJ1-1
clone size: .
D gene: .
V gene: TRBV19
CDR3 DNA: TGTGCCAGTAGTATCGCGGGTGAAGCTTTCTTT
CDR3 protein: CASSIAGEAFF

J gene: TRBJ1-5
clone size: .
D gene: .
V gene: TRBV27
CDR3 DNA: TGTGCCAGCAGTTTACAGGGGAACAATCAGCCCCAGCATTTT
CDR3 protein: CASSLQGNNQPQHF

J gene: TRBJ1-4
clone size: .
D gene: .
V gene: TRBV27
CDR3 DNA: TGTGCCAGCAGTTCACGATCAACCTTTCATGAAAAACTGTTTTTT
CDR3 protein: CASSSRSTFHEKLFF

J gene: TRBJ2-1
clone size: .
D gene: .
V gene: TRBV5-4
CDR3 DNA: TGTGCCAGCAGCCGAGGGGGCAGGGGAGGATACAATGAGCAGTTCTTC
CDR3 protein: CASSRGGRGGYNEQFF

J gene: TRBJ1-1
clone size: .
D gene: .
V gene: TRBV28
CDR3 DNA: TGTGCCAGCGGGTCTCAGGCAATTATCACTGAAGCTTTCTTT
CDR3 protein: CASGSQAIITEAFF

J gene: TRBJ1-1
clone size: .
D gene: .
V gene: TRBV2
CDR3 DNA: TGTGCCAGCACCCTGGACGGGGGGTCTGAAGCTTTCTTT
CDR3 protein: CASTLDGGSEAFF

J gene: TRBJ2-1
clone size: once
D gene: .
V gene: TRBV5-8
CDR3 DNA: TGTGCCAGCAGCTTGTTGAATGAGCAGTTCTTC
CDR3 protein: CASSLLNEQFF